This T cell receptor beta chain was recorded in a study of T cell changes during pregnancy in multiple sclerosis. Measured with immunoSEQ multiplex PCR; TCRdb has only the in-frame clones, and not every one. The sample has 35,000 to 45,000 clones; about 90% are singletons. The ends lost 7 bases at V and 8 bases at J; junction bases unmatched: 8. Germline CDR1 is LNHDA and CDR2 is SQIVND (reference sequence). The CDR3 extends over 13 amino acids. The chain joins TRBV19 to TRBJ2-1; 7 positions agree with TRBD2. The source was CD4+ T cells from peripheral blood mononuclear cells, collected before pregnancy. This clonotype was sampled from a female donor with multiple sclerosis, enrolled in a pregnancy study. Written as DNA, the CDR3 is TGTGCCAGTACCATGGGGGGGAGCCATGAGCAGTTCTTC. It codes for CASTMGGSHEQFF.